This T cell receptor (beta chain) was identified in a study of T cell repertoires in ileal Crohn's disease. Here immunoSEQ multiplex PCR was the method, and the copy in TCRdb shows in-frame clones only, minus some. The data show approximately 12,000 clones, 65% to 80% seen once. Time point described: neoterminal ileum biopsy at postoperative endoscopy, about 6 months after surgery. Trimming shortened V by 5 bases and J by 9 bases, and 18 bases separated the two germline ends. CDR3 length equals 15 residues. CDR1 SGHRS and CDR2 YFSETQ come from the germline V gene. This clone was seen only once. Sequenced: ileal tissue. The rearrangement joins TRBV5-1 to TRBJ1-6; the D gene is possibly TRBD1 (6 bases). The TCR originated in an adult with Crohn's disease. Here the CDR3 reads CASSPGDSETSPLHF. The CDR3 region has the DNA TGCGCCAGCAGTCCAGGGGATTCAGAGACTTCACCCCTCCACTTT.